Listed here are 8 T cell receptor beta chains from one sample, sequenced in a study of chemoradiotherapy in HPV16-positive cancers. TCRdb's copy holds only in-frame clones and misses some; the assay was immunoSEQ multiplex PCR. The data show about 15,000 clones, around nine tenths seen once. The source material was blood, sampled from a patient who underwent chemoradiotherapy. The receptors were gathered from a human donor with HPV-associated anogenital cancer.

The rearrangement uses TRBV27 and TRBJ1-1; D remains ambiguous. The CDR3 has 15 residues. Trimming shortened V by 4 bases and J by 3 bases, and 15 bases separated the two germline ends. Germline lookup yields CDR1 MNHEY and CDR2 SMNVEV (reference sequence). CDR3 DNA: TGTGCCAGCAGTTATTCCCAGGCGACCTACACTGAAGCTTTCTTT. It is translated as CASSYSQATYTEAFF.

The chain employs TRBV4-2 and TRBJ2-6; D is perhaps TRBD1 or TRBD2 (6 bases each). V shed 0 bases and J shed 1 base, with 19 bases lying between them. Germline V gene sequence: CDR1 LGHNA, CDR2 YNFKEQ. The CDR3 extends over 20 amino acids. The CDR3 is CASSQDLLEGGFSGANVLTF. The CDR3 DNA follows: TGTGCCAGCAGCCAAGATTTACTCGAGGGGGGCTTTTCTGGGGCCAACGTCCTGACTTTC.

The rearrangement uses TRBV27 and TRBJ2-7; tentative D call: TRBD1 (6 bases). The V gene's germline CDR1 is MNHEY and CDR2 SMNVEV (reference sequence). The CDR3 runs 14 residues. Trimming removed 6 bases at V and 3 bases at J, with 15 bases between. CDR3 nucleotides: TGTGCCAGCAGCTTGACAGGACCCTTCTACGAGCAGTACTTC. Translation: CASSLTGPFYEQYF.

For this clone: Relative to the germline gene, one junction end is altered; a read error may explain this. The V gene is TRBV11-3, the J gene TRBJ2-2; D might be TRBD1 (5 bases). The CDR3 consists of 15 residues. Germline V gene data show CDR1 as SGHNT and CDR2 as YENEEA. The CDR3 is CASSLDRSNTGELFF. CDR3 nucleotides: TGTGCCAGCAGCCTAGACAGATCGAACACCGGGGAGCTGTTTTTT.

This clone was seen a few times. V usage is TRBV14 and J usage is TRBJ1-3; D might be TRBD1 (5 bases). The germline V and J ends were trimmed by 5 bases and 0 bases, with 11 bases remaining between them. Per germline, CDR1 SGHDN and CDR2 FVKESK. This CDR3 spans 15 amino acids. The CDR3: CASSAGTRSGNTIYF. The CDR3 DNA reads TGTGCCAGCAGCGCCGGGACCCGCTCTGGAAACACCATATATTTT.

The V call is TRBV6-1, the J call TRBJ2-7, with D maybe TRBD2 (6 bases). This CDR3 has 13 residues. The V gene lost 10 bases and the J gene lost 6 bases, with 19 bases spanning the gap. From germline, CDR1 is MNHNS and CDR2 SASEGT. The CDR3 sequence: CATVLGGSSEQYF. The CDR3 DNA is TGTGCCACCGTGTTGGGGGGTTCATCCGAGCAGTACTTC.

The chain carries TRBV5-1 and TRBJ1-3, with D possibly TRBD1 on 5 matching bases. Trimming took 2 bases from V and 3 from J, leaving 12 bases between them. Germline CDR1 SGHRS, CDR2 YFSETQ. This CDR3 contains 15 residues. CDR3 nucleotides: TGCGCCAGCAGCTTCGGGGGGGTCAGTGGAAACACCATATATTTT. Translated: CASSFGGVSGNTIYF.

The CDR3 DNA is TGCGCCAGCAGCCCGGAAGGGTGGGTGGAAGATACGCAGTATTTT. Its protein is CASSPEGWVEDTQYF. The rearrangement uses TRBV5-1 and TRBJ2-3; D unresolved. V shed 4 bases and J shed 5 bases, with 17 bases lying between them. This CDR3 has 15 residues. Germline CDR1 and CDR2: SGHRS and YFSETQ.